This TCR beta chain was found in a study of CD8 T cells in Susac syndrome. Study details: Patients with Susac syndrome were therapy-naive, taking corticosteroids, with some also receiving intravenous immunoglobulin, or taking intravenous immunoglobulin alone at the time their blood was drawn.

The germline CDR1 and CDR2 sequences are SGHRS and YFSETQ. The CDR3 runs 13 residues. V lost 3 bases and J lost 6; bases outside the gene matches: 1. Sequencing of TCR beta was performed on blood CD8+ T cells and on blood CD4+ T cells. Random hexamers primed reverse transcription of about 0.45 to 1 ug RNA. From the immunoSEQ multiplex PCR reads, TCRdb called clonotypes with MiXCR, one entry per CDR3 protein. The sample yields about 180,000 distinct CDR3 sequences, about 93% seen once. Sequencing was carried out using CD4+ T cells from PBMCs. The receptor was derived from a human donor with Susac syndrome. J is TRBJ1-2 and V is TRBV5-1, with 11 bases lining up with TRBD1. CDR3 amino acids: CASSSGQGDGYTF. The CDR3 nucleotides read TGCGCCAGCAGCTCGGGACAGGGGGATGGCTACACCTTC.